This entry describes one T cell receptor beta chain. The antigen this receptor binds is unknown. Per-base quality was not reported, and no clone a single base away is much larger than it. This sample is drawn from a study of blood T cells in healthy people across ages (dated by TCRdb to 2015 to 2017). For the study in its entirety: In model experiments, template switching captured roughly one uniquely barcoded TCR beta cDNA molecule for every two T cells. For two donors (one aged 18 to 30 and one aged 80 or older), the study analyzed two additional independent replicas of 1 million unique cDNA reads from the same blood draw. The donors were split into four age groups: young (average about 16 years), middle-aged (roughly 40), aged (over 55) and long-lived (about 74). The study measured age-related changes in TCR beta repertoire diversity using deep sequencing normalized with unique cDNA molecular identifiers. To avoid experimental bias, donors of different ages were randomly spread across the sequencing lanes. What the work shows at the level of the full study, not this receptor alone: Estimates of total diversity based on one million sequenced T cells were regarded as lower bounds and as underestimates. Because profiling used bulk unsorted PBMCs, naive and antigen-experienced compartments could not be compared conclusively. There was a strong correlation between observed TCR beta diversity and the percentage of naive T cells measured by flow cytometry. As age increased, observed TCR beta diversity per million T cells dropped in a roughly linear way, and a significant reduction was already evident by age around 41. The long-lived group showed more naive CD4+ T cells, fewer expanded clones and increased TCR diversity than the aged group, suggesting age selection. Donor CMV infection status was unknown, potentially confounding age-related changes in expanded clonotypes.

V is cut back by 5 bases and J by 3 bases, with 12 bases in the junction unmatched. CDR1 and CDR2 are drawn from the germline V gene: MNHEY, SVGEGT. Inclusive of the bounding cysteine and phenylalanine, the CDR3 is 18 residues long. Left in the record is the CDR3 DNA by itself, 54 bases read in frame from the first base. Receptors were amplified or captured by 5' RACE. Sequencer: Illumina HiSeq 2500. A second PCR of about 6 to 11 cycles was run with a J-beta primer mix and a sample-barcoded 5' primer. A template-switch 5' adaptor carrying 12 random nucleotides introduced a unique molecular identifier onto each TCR beta cDNA molecule. Each sample yielded at least 3 million CDR3-containing paired-end reads. First-strand cDNA synthesis was performed from all RNA using the Mint cDNA synthesis kit, with priming by a TRBC-specific oligonucleotide. All cDNA was treated with uracil-DNA glycosylase and then went through a first 18-cycle PCR with the universal primers M1SS and BC2_uni_R. Turning to the authors' computational methods: For normalization, 1 million high-quality reads, each with a distinct molecular identifier, were randomly selected from each sample. Instead of being binned into consensus sequences, reads that shared molecular identifiers were thrown out. MiTCR, with a Q25 quality threshold and the strictest error-elimination algorithm, was used for CDR3 identification, clonotype clustering and error correction. Lower-bound total TCR beta diversity was estimated with a nonparametric unseen species model using Euler transformation. The public reads were reanalyzed by TCRdb: fastp trimming at Q25, MiXCR alignment, in-frame beta chains only. When rows share a CDR3 protein, they turn into one entry using the most common DNA and genes. The authors' filters were not applied to this entry. The sample includes some 1,500,000 distinct CDR3 sequences, with less than 45% observed a single time. Less than 5% of the sample is held by the ten biggest clonotypes.

The donors were some 39 Caucasian individuals from Russia, aged roughly 6 to 95 years, who were systemically healthy. Roughly 10 milliliters of peripheral blood were collected from each donor into EDTA-treated Vacutainer tubes. Ficoll-Paque density-gradient centrifugation was used to isolate PBMCs, with at least 6.5 million per sample. Trizol reagent was used to extract total RNA from PBMCs, with at least 6 micrograms per sample. Naive CD45RAhigh/CD27high T cell percentages were measured by flow cytometry on a PBMC aliquot from every donor. This chain joins TRBV6-2 or TRBV6-3 to TRBJ2-3; 12 junctional bases match TRBD2. Sequencing input: blood. The clonotype comes from a woman aged 18-30 years in good health. The DNA sequence is TGTGCCAGCAGTCCGCTCAATGGACTAGCGGGAAGGACAGATACGCAGTATTTT. Its amino acids are CASSPLNGLAGRTDTQYF.